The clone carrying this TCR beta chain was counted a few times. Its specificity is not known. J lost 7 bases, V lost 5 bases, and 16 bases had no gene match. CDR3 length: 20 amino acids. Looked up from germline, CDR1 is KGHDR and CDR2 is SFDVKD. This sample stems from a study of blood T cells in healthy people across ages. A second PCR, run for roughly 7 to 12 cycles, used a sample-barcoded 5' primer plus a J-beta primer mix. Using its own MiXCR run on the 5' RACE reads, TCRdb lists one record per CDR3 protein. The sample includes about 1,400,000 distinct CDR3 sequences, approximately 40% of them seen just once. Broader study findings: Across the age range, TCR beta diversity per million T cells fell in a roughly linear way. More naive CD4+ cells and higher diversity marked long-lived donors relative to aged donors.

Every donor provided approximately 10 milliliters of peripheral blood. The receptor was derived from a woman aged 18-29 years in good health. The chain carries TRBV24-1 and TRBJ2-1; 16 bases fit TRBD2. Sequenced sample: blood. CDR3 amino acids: CATSGPGQGLAGGPGNEQFF. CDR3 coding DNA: TGTGCCACCAGTGGGCCCGGACAGGGACTAGCGGGAGGGCCGGGGAATGAGCAGTTCTTC.